This note documents a single TCR beta chain sequence. Antigen: not known. The data belong to a study of siplizumab effects on memory and regulatory T cells. Findings and limits, study-wide: Greater diversity than memory cells seemed evident in naive T cells, which also appeared to be major alloresponse contributors. Fewer alloreactive sequences mapped to unstimulated CD4+ memory cells under siplizumab. Siplizumab conditions gave an average of about 62% Treg-derived mappable alloreactive CD4+ clones, versus about 30% for controls.

Approximately 10^5 TCR templates per sample were assayed. TCRdb's copy holds only in-frame clones and misses some; the assay was immunoSEQ multiplex PCR. The table includes 90,000 to 150,000 clones, over 85% detected once. This TCR was recovered from a human donor in good health. The sequenced material came from non-Treg CD4+ T cells sorted from blood.

This CDR3 is CAIGGQGAGANVLTF. In DNA, the CDR3 is TGTGCCATCGGTGGACAGGGCGCTGGGGCCAACGTCCTGACTTTC. This chain joins TRBV10-3 and TRBJ2-6, with 8 bases fitting TRBD1. The CDR3 is 15 amino acids. Losses at the gene ends were 8 bases for V and 2 bases for J; bases not matched to a gene: 5. Germline V CDR1 and CDR2: ENHRY, SYGVKD.